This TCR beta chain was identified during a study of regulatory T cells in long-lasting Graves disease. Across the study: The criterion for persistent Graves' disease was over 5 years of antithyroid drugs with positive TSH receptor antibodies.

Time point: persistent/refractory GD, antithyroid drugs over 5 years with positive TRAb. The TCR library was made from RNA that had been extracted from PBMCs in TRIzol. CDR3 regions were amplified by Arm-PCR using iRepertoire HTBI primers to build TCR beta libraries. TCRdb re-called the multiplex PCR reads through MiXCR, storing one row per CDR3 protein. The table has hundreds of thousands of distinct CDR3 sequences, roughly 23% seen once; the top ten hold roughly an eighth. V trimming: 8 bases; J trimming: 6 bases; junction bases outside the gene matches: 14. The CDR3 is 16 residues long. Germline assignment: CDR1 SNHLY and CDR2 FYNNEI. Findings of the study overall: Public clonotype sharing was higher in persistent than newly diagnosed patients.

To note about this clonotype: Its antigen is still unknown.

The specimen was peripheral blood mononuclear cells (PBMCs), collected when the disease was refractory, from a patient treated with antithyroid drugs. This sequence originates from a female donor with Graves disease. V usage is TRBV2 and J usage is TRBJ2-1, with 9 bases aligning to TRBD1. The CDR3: CASCVADRGSSNEQFF. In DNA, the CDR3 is TGTGCCAGCTGCGTAGCGGACAGGGGTTCTAGCAATGAGCAGTTCTTC. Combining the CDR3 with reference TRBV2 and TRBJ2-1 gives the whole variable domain EPEVTQTPSHQVTQMGQEVILRCVPISNHLYFYWYRQILGQKVEFLVSFYNNEISEKSEIFDDQFSVERPDGSNFTLKIRSTKLEDSAMYFCASCVADRGSSNEQFFGPGTRLTVL.